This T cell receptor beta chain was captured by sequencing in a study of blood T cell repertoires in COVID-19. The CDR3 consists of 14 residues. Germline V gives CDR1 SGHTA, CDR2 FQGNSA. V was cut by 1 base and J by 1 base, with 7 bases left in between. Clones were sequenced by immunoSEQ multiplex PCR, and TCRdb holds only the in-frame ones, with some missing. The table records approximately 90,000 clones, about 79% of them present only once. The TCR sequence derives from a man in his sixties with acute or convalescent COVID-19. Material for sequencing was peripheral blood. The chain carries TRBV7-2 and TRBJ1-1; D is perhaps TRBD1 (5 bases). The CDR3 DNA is TGTGCCAGCAGCTTAGGGGGCACGAACACTGAAGCTTTCTTT. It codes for CASSLGGTNTEAFF. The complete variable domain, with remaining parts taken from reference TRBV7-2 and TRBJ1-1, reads GAGVSQSPSNKVTEKGKDVELRCDPISGHTALYWYRQSLGQGLEFLIYFQGNSAPDKSGLPSDRFSAERTGGSVSTLTIQRTQQEDSAVYLCASSLGGTNTEAFFGQGTRLTVV.